This record concerns one T cell receptor (beta chain) sequence. The data belong to a study of blood T cell repertoires in COVID-19. Authors' data handling: Amplification of reference gene primers provided the estimated nucleated cell counts. Sequenced by immunoSEQ multiplex PCR; TCRdb stores in-frame clones only, minus some. That table is the source of V, J and clone size, and D and trimming were worked out from the DNA. The sample includes 210,000 or so clones, under 90% of them seen just once. V gave up 2 bases and J gave up 15 bases; unmatched junction bases: 8. The CDR3 has 13 residues. Germline V gene sequence: CDR1 ENHRY, CDR2 SYGVKD.

The sequencing sample was made of peripheral blood. The genes are TRBV10-3 and TRBJ2-1; TRBD2 matches at 9 bases. The clonotype was recovered from a man between 40 and 49 years old with acute or convalescent COVID-19. CDR3: CAISERGAGGVFF. The CDR3 DNA reads as TGTGCCATCAGTGAGAGGGGAGCGGGGGGTGTGTTCTTC.